This T cell receptor beta chain was captured by sequencing in a study of shared clonotypes between healthy human individuals. Study-level findings and limits: Relative to memory subsets, naive subsets generally showed larger estimated richness.

To note about this clone: Its cognate antigen is unknown.

CDR1 is SGHTA and CDR2 is FQGTGA in the germline V gene. The V segment lost 2 bases and the J segment 12 bases; nucleotides outside the gene matches: 3. The CDR3 has 14 residues. CD4+ cells yielded CD45RA+ naive and CD45RA-negative memory subsets. Measured with immunoSEQ multiplex PCR; TCRdb has only the in-frame clones, and not every one. The table lists over 950,000 clones, around three quarters of them singletons. Material: memory CD4+ T cells from PBMCs. Subset of the sample: CD45RA-negative fraction. This TCR came from a man younger than 35 in good health. Some clones in this sample may be carry-over from other donors' samples. The V gene is TRBV7-3, the J gene TRBJ2-1, with 14 bases fitting TRBD2. CDR3: CASSLGTSGSGQFF. CDR3 sequence (DNA): TGTGCCAGCAGCTTAGGGACTAGCGGGAGTGGGCAGTTCTTC.